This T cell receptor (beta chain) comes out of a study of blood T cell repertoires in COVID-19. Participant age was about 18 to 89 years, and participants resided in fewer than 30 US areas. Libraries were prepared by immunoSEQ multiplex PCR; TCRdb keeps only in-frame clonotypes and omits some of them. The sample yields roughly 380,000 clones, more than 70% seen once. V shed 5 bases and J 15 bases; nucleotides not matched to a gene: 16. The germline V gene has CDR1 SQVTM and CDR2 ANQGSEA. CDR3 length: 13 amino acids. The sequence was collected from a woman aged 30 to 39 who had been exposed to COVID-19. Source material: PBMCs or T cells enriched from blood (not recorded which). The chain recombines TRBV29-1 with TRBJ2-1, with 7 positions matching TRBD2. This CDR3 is CSVRPGLPHHVFF. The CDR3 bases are TGCAGCGTTAGGCCGGGACTACCCCACCACGTGTTCTTC.